Described below is a single T cell receptor beta chain sequence and its context. No antigen is known for it. This specimen comes from a study of T cells after yellow fever vaccination. Study in general: Some fractions had low cell numbers, and these were prepared with SMART-Seq v4 Ultra Low Input.

Findings and limits, study-wide: The bulk population could contribute abundant contaminating clonotypes to FACS-sorted repertoires.

The germline V and J ends were trimmed by 5 bases and 0 bases, with 10 bases remaining between them. From germline, CDR1 is DFQATT and CDR2 SNEGSKA (reference sequence). The CDR3 spans 14 residues. TCR cDNA was made by 5'RACE template switching, adding a universal primer site and UMIs. TCRdb re-derived calls from the 5' RACE reads in MiXCR, one entry per CDR3 protein. The top ten clones hold 14% to 15% of a sample with hundreds of thousands of distinct CDR3 sequences, around an eighth of them seen once. The sequence came from a man aged 30 to 45 who received the YFV17D yellow fever vaccine. The sequencing here drew on PBMCs, taken on the day of the yellow fever booster vaccination. The chain couples TRBV20-1 to TRBJ2-2; the D gene is possibly TRBD2 (5 bases). CDR3 loop: CSAPRGTNTGELFF. Written as DNA, the CDR3 is TGCAGTGCTCCCAGAGGGACGAACACCGGGGAGCTGTTTTTT.